The 6 T cell receptor beta chains below come from one sample, sequenced in a study of blood T cells in healthy people across ages. It was with a sample-barcoded 5' primer and a J-beta primer mix that a second PCR of about 6 to 12 cycles was run. TCRdb processed the 5' RACE reads anew with MiXCR; each CDR3 protein has one entry. The table has over a million distinct CDR3 sequences, approximately 60% seen once. Specimen: blood. The receptors derive from a man between 18 and 29 years old in good health.

The chain carries TRBV9 and TRBJ1-1; D is uncertain. Trimming cost V 1 base and J 1 base, with 14 bases left between them. Germline V CDR1 and CDR2: SGDLS, YYNGEE. The CDR3 loop spans 16 amino acids. CDR3 coding DNA: TGTGCCAGCAGCGTAAGCGCAACTCGCTCGAACACTGAAGCTTTCTTT. This codes for CASSVSATRSNTEAFF.

This clonotype was detected only a few times. The rearrangement joins TRBV4-2 to TRBJ2-2, with D possibly being TRBD2 (7 bases). Germline CDR1 reads LGHNA; CDR2 reads YNFKEQ. Trimming removed 0 bases at V and 0 bases at J, with 14 bases between. There are 18 residues in the CDR3. CDR3 bases: TGTGCCAGCAGCCAAGATGGGGGGGCTGGCGCGAACACCGGGGAGCTGTTTTTT. It codes for CASSQDGGAGANTGELFF.

This chain joins TRBV7-9 and TRBJ2-5; TRBD2 is a possible D gene (6 bases). Trimming removed 3 bases at V and 2 bases at J, with 13 bases between. The germline V gene has CDR1 SEHNR and CDR2 FQNEAQ (reference sequence). This CDR3 is built from 15 residues. The CDR3 nucleotides read TGTGCCAGCAGCTTTCTGTTGGGAGGTCAAGAGACCCAGTACTTC. Translating gives CASSFLLGGQETQYF.

The chain links TRBV11-3 to TRBJ2-1, with 13 bases lining up with TRBD2. With V trimmed by 5 bases and J by 9 bases, 16 bases remained unmatched. The CDR3 is 18 residues long. The V gene's germline CDR1 is SGHNT and CDR2 YENEEA. The CDR3 loop is CASSPRTGGTSGDSEQFF. DNA of the CDR3: TGTGCCAGCAGCCCGCGGACAGGAGGGACTAGCGGGGACAGTGAGCAGTTCTTC.

V gene TRBV20-1 combines with J gene TRBJ2-5; 11 bases line up with TRBD2. V was clipped by 0 bases and J by 5 bases; unmatched bases: 14. The CDR3 runs 18 residues. The germline CDR1 and CDR2 sequences are DFQATT and SNEGSKA (reference sequence). CDR3 DNA: TGCAGTGCTAGAGATCTCCTAGCGGGGGGTATGTCAGTGGAGACCCAGTACTTC. This codes for CSARDLLAGGMSVETQYF.

The chain has TRBV7-2 and TRBJ2-1; D tentatively reads TRBD1 or TRBD2 (6 bases each). Trimming pared 5 bases from V and 3 bases from J, leaving 20 bases between. The CDR3 extends over 17 amino acids. The germline V gene has CDR1 SGHTA and CDR2 FQGNSA. The CDR3 sequence is CASSPHGGGEHYNEQFF. The CDR3 region has the DNA TGTGCCAGCAGCCCCCATGGGGGCGGGGAGCACTACAATGAGCAGTTCTTC.